This record concerns one T cell receptor (beta chain) sequence. This record comes from a study of blood T cell repertoires in COVID-19. Clinical history as reported by participants underpinned cohort assignment. Per the authors' pipeline: Amplification with reference gene primers provided the estimates of nucleated cell counts. The data were produced by immunoSEQ multiplex PCR, yet TCRdb's version contains in-frame clones alone and is incomplete. That table is the source of V, J and clone size, and D and trimming were worked out from the DNA. The table includes 180,000 or so clones, more than 80% detected once. Trimming took 1 base from V and 2 from J, leaving 12 bases between them. This CDR3 is built from 16 residues. Germline V gene sequence: CDR1 LGHDT, CDR2 YNNKEL (reference sequence).

Sequencing was performed on PBMCs or T cells enriched from blood (not recorded which). The receptor comes from a man between 35 and 55 years old who had recovered from COVID-19. The chain couples TRBV3-1 (or the pseudogene TRBV3-2) to TRBJ1-3; no clear D. In DNA form, the CDR3 reads TGTGCCAGCAGCCAAGGCGCACGGTTAACTGGAAACACCATATATTTT. Its translation is CASSQGARLTGNTIYF.